These 7 T cell receptor beta chains share one sample of origin, sequenced in a study of blood T cells in healthy people across ages. A sample-barcoded 5' primer and a J-beta primer mix were used in a second PCR of roughly 7 to 11 cycles. TCRdb re-derived calls from the 5' RACE reads in MiXCR, one entry per CDR3 protein. The sample contains approximately 800,000 distinct CDR3 sequences, 55% to 75% of which appear only once. Sequencing was done on a sample of blood. These receptors originate from a young man in good health.

CDR3 amino acids: CASSLQPPGYEQYF. CDR3 nucleotides: TGTGCCAGCAGTTTACAGCCACCGGGATACGAGCAGTACTTC. V usage is TRBV12-3 or TRBV12-4 and J usage is TRBJ2-5; D is perhaps TRBD2 (5 bases). The J call is doubtful: the DNA matches TRBJ2-7 better. This CDR3 comprises 14 residues.

The chain recombines TRBV7-2 with TRBJ1-2; tentative D call: TRBD1 (6 bases). This CDR3 is built from 16 residues. The V gene's germline CDR1 is SGHTA and CDR2 FQGNSA. Trimming left V 2 bases short and J 8 bases short, with 21 bases between. CDR3 protein: CASSLNPGDSGWGYTF. Here the CDR3 DNA reads TGTGCCAGCAGCTTAAATCCAGGGGATTCCGGGTGGGGCTACACCTTC.

The rearrangement links TRBV4-3 to TRBJ1-4; TRBD1 matches 7 bases. Germline CDR1 is LGHNA and CDR2 is YSLEER. The V and J ends lost 4 bases and 6 bases, in that order; junction bases with no gene match: 8. The CDR3 covers 15 residues. The chain's CDR3 is CASSPQTGRDEKLFF. The CDR3, as DNA: TGCGCCAGCAGCCCCCAGACAGGGAGGGATGAAAAACTGTTTTTT.

On this clonotype: One end of the junction does not line up with germline, which may come from a read error. This chain links TRBV10-1 with TRBJ2-1, with 9 bases aligning to TRBD1. Germline V gives CDR1 WNHNN, CDR2 SYGVQD (reference sequence). CDR3 length: 17 amino acids. This chain's CDR3 is CASSEGSGTGSCNEQFF. The CDR3 DNA follows: TGCGCCAGCAGTGAAGGCTCAGGGACAGGGTCCTGCAATGAGCAGTTCTTC.

This chain connects TRBV7-2 to TRBJ2-3; possibly TRBD1 for D (6 bases). Per the germline V gene, CDR1 is SGHTA and CDR2 is FQGNSA. CDR3 length: 13 residues. The V end lost 7 bases, the J end lost 9 bases, and 17 bases lay between the germline ends. CDR3 sequence reads: CASMQVPQGTQYF. CDR3 in DNA: TGTGCCAGCATGCAGGTCCCGCAGGGGACGCAGTATTTT.

This clonotype occurred a few times. J is TRBJ2-1 and V is TRBV27, with D hard to call. CDR1 is MNHEY, CDR2 SMNVEV, per germline (reference sequence). V dropped 11 bases and J dropped 8 bases, with 13 bases sitting between them. This CDR3 is 11 amino acids long. CDR3 amino acids: CAVTKGDEQFF. CDR3 in DNA: TGTGCCGTTACAAAGGGCGATGAGCAGTTCTTC.

For the CDR3, the DNA is TGCAGTGAGGACTCAGGGTACAATGAGCAGTTCTTC. Its protein product is CSEDSGYNEQFF. The chain carries TRBV20-1 and TRBJ2-1; TRBD1 or TRBD2 may be the D gene (5 bases each). Trimming removed 7 bases from V and 4 bases from J, with 11 bases in between. This CDR3 spans 12 amino acids. Germline V gene sequence: CDR1 DFQATT, CDR2 SNEGSKA (reference sequence).